One T cell receptor beta chain is described in this entry. V dropped 3 bases and J dropped 3 bases, with 11 bases sitting between them. Germline loops: CDR1 GTSNPN, CDR2 SVGIG (reference sequence). The CDR3 has 13 amino acids. Data came from immunoSEQ multiplex PCR; TCRdb stores just in-frame clones and leaves some out. The sample lists approximately 35,000 clones; over 75% were seen once. These data come from a study of OX40 agonist ivuxolimab in advanced cancers. In the study overall: Treatment received earlier with anti-PD-1, anti-PD-L1 or anti-CTLA-4 agents was allowed, and 40% had some.

The rearrangement links TRBV30 to TRBJ1-1, with D tentatively TRBD1 (5 bases). The receptor was derived from an adult with an advanced solid tumor such as melanoma, head and neck, liver or kidney cancer. Sequencing used CD4+ or CD8+ T cells sorted from blood, obtained in a trial of the OX40 agonist ivuxolimab. CDR3 sequence reads: CAWRRRGDTEAFF. Written as DNA, the CDR3 is TGTGCCTGGAGGAGGAGGGGTGACACTGAAGCTTTCTTT.